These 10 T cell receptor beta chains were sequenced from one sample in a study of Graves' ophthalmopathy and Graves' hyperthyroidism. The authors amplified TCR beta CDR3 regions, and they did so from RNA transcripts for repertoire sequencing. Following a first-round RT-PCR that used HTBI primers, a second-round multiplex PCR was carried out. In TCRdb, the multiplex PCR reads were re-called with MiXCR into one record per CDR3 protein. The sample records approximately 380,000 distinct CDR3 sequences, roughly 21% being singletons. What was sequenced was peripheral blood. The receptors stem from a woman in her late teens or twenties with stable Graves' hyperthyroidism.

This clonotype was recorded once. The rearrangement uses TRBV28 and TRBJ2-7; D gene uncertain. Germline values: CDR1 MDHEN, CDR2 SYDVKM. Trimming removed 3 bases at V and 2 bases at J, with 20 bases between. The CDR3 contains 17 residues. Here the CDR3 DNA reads TGTGCCAGCAGTTTCTTATTCAACGGAGAGAGAGCCTACGAGCAGTACTTC. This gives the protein CASSFLFNGERAYEQYF.

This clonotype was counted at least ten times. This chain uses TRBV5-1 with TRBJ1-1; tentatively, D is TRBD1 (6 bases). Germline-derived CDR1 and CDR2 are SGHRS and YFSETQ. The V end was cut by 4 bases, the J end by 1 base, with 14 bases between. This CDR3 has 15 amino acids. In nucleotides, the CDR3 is TGCGCCAGCAGCCTGAAGGACAGACCGAACACTGAAGCTTTCTTT. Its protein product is CASSLKDRPNTEAFF.

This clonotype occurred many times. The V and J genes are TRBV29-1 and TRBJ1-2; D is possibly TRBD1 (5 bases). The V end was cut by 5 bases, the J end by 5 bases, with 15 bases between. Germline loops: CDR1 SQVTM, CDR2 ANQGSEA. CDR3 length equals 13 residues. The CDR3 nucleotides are TGCAGCGTTCAGGAAGGGACGCTTTATGGCTACACCTTC. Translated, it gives CSVQEGTLYGYTF.

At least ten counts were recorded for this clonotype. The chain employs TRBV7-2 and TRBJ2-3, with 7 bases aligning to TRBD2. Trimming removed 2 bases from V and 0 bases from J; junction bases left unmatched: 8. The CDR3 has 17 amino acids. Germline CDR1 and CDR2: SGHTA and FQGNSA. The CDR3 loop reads CASSLLRAGLSTDTQYF. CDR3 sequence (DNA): TGTGCCAGCAGCTTACTTCGAGCGGGATTAAGCACAGATACGCAGTATTTT.

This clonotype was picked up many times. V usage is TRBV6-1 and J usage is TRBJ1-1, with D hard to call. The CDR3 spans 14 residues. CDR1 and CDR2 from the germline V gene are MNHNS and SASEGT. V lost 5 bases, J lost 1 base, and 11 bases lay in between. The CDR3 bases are TGTGCCAGCAGTACGGCCCGGTGGAACACTGAAGCTTTCTTT. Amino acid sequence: CASSTARWNTEAFF.

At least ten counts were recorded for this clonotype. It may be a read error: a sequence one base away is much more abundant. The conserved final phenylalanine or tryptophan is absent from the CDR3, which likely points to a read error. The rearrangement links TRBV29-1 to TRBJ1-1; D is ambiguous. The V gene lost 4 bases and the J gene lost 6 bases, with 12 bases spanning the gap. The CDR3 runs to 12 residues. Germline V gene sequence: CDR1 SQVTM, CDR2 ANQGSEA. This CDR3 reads CSVAMGSSEAFL. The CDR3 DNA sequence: TGCAGCGTTGCCATGGGGTCGTCTGAAGCTTTCCTT.

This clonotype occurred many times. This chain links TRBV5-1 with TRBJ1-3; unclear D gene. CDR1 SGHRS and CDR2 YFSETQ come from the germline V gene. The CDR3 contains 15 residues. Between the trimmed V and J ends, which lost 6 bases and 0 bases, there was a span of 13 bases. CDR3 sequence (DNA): TGCGCCAGCACCGTGGACGGACCCTCTGGAAACACCATATATTTT. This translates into CASTVDGPSGNTIYF.

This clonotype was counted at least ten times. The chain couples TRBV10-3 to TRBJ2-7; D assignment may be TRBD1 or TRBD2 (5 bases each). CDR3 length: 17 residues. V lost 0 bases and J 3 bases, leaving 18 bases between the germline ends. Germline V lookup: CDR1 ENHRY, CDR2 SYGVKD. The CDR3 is CAISESWRGESGYEQYF. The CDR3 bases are TGTGCCATCAGTGAGTCGTGGCGAGGGGAGTCCGGCTACGAGCAGTACTTC.

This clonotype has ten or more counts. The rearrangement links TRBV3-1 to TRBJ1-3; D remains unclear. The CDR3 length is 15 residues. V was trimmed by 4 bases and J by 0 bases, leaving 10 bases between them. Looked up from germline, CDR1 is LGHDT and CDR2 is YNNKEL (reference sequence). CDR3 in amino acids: CASSLNAVSGNTIYF. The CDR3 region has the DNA TGTGCCAGCAGCCTGAATGCCGTCTCTGGAAACACCATATATTTT.

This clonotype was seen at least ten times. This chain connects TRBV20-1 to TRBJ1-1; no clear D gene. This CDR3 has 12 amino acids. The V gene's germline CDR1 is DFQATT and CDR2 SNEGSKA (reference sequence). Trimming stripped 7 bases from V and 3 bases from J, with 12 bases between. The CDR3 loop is CSVLERDTEAFF. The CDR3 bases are TGCAGTGTACTCGAAAGGGACACTGAAGCTTTCTTT.